A single sample gave rise to the 29 T cell receptor beta chains below, sequenced in a study of PD-L1 blockade in urothelial cancer. Repertoires were generated with immunoSEQ multiplex PCR, while TCRdb's copy carries only in-frame clones and drops some. Here the sample spans 70,000 or so clones, approximately 91% being singletons. Sequences were derived from PBMCs, sampled around atezolizumab (anti-PD-L1) treatment. These receptors originate from a man in his 60s with urothelial cancer.

This chain links TRBV2 with TRBJ2-4; TRBD2 might be the D (6 bases). Germline loops: CDR1 SNHLY, CDR2 FYNNEI. The V and J ends lost 11 bases and 6 bases respectively, with 14 bases between them. CDR3 length: 12 amino acids. CDR3 DNA: TGTGCCGGAAACTTGGGGGGAAACATTCAGTACTTC. The encoded protein is CAGNLGGNIQYF.

This chain connects TRBV28 to TRBJ1-2; D gene ambiguous. The germline CDR1 and CDR2 sequences are MDHEN and SYDVKM. V shed 8 bases and J shed 8 bases, with 12 bases lying between them. This CDR3 is built from 11 residues. The CDR3 loop reads CASHGLYGYTF. The CDR3 nucleotides are TGTGCCAGCCATGGACTTTACGGCTACACCTTC.

J is TRBJ1-2 and V is TRBV4-3, with D unclear. This CDR3 comprises 13 residues. Per germline, CDR1 LGHNA and CDR2 YSLEER. Between the trimmed V and J ends, which lost 4 bases and 6 bases, there was a span of 12 bases. The CDR3 here is CASSPLGGHGYTF. CDR3 coding DNA: TGCGCCAGCAGCCCCCTTGGAGGCCATGGCTACACCTTC.

The rearrangement uses TRBV6-1 and TRBJ1-1; the match to TRBD1 covers 9 bases. The CDR3 length is 14 residues. Germline V gives CDR1 MNHNS, CDR2 SASEGT. Losses at the gene ends were 6 bases for V and 6 bases for J; bases not matched to a gene: 8. The CDR3 bases are TGTGCCAGCAGGAAGGGACAGGGTGACCCTGAAGCTTTCTTT. Its translation is CASRKGQGDPEAFF.

The V and J genes are TRBV7-9 and TRBJ2-2; 11 bases agree with TRBD1. The germline gives CDR1 SEHNR, CDR2 FQNEAQ (reference sequence). Trimming took 2 bases from V and 5 from J; bases not matched to a gene: 10. The CDR3 contains 18 residues. In DNA, the CDR3 is TGTGCCAGCAGCTTACAGGCGGGACAGGGGGTTAGAACCGGGGAGCTGTTTTTT. Protein product: CASSLQAGQGVRTGELFF.

The genes are TRBV5-8 and TRBJ2-2; 9 nucleotides align to TRBD2. V shed 4 bases and J 5 bases; nucleotides not matched to a gene: 6. Germline-derived CDR1 and CDR2 are SGHTS and YDEGEE. This CDR3 contains 15 residues. The CDR3 DNA is TGTGCCAGCAGCCCTTTAGCGGGAGTGACCGGGGAGCTGTTTTTT. This sequence encodes CASSPLAGVTGELFF.

This CDR3 reads CASSPPQISASSYEQYF. CDR3 DNA: TGTGCCAGCTCACCACCTCAAATTAGCGCTAGCTCCTACGAGCAGTACTTC. This rearrangement joins TRBV18 to TRBJ2-7, with a tentative D call TRBD2 (5 bases). Germline V gives CDR1 KGHSH, CDR2 LQKENI. With 0 bases removed from V and 0 bases from J, the gap between germline ends came to 15 bases. The CDR3 spans 17 residues. The complete variable domain, with remaining parts taken from reference TRBV18 and TRBJ2-7, reads NAGVMQNPRHLVRRRGQEARLRCSPMKGHSHVYWYRQLPEEGLKFMVYLQKENIIDESGMPKERFSAEFPKEGPSILRIQQVVRGDSAAYFCASSPPQISASSYEQYFGPGTRLTVT.

The V and J genes are TRBV25-1 and TRBJ2-3, with D uncertain. The CDR3 has 15 residues. The V end was cut by 2 bases, the J end by 6 bases, with 15 bases between. Germline values: CDR1 MGHDK, CDR2 SYGVNS. As DNA, the CDR3 is TGTGCCAGCAGTGAACGAGACTCGGGTGTGGATACGCAGTATTTT. Translation: CASSERDSGVDTQYF.

This chain connects TRBV10-2 to TRBJ2-7; possibly TRBD1 for D (6 bases). Deletions cut 6 bases from V and 1 base from J, with 7 bases between. The CDR3 totals 12 residues. Germline CDR1 reads WSHSY; CDR2 reads SAAADI. The CDR3 DNA follows: TGCGCCAGCAGGACAGGATCCTACGAGCAGTACTTC. This gives the protein CASRTGSYEQYF.

The gene calls are TRBV5-1 and TRBJ2-3; possible D gene TRBD2, 6 bases. The CDR3 contains 14 residues. Germline V gene lookup returns CDR1 SGHRS and CDR2 YFSETQ. Between the trimmed V and J ends, which lost 4 bases and 2 bases, there was a span of 11 bases. The CDR3 spells CASSPGTATDTQYF. As DNA, the CDR3 is TGCGCCAGCAGCCCCGGGACTGCCACAGATACGCAGTATTTT.

J is TRBJ2-7 and V is TRBV7-3; 10 positions agree with TRBD2. The trim removed 4 bases at V and 4 bases at J, leaving 7 bases unmatched. Germline V gene lookup returns CDR1 SGHTA and CDR2 FQGTGA. This CDR3 region has 15 residues. CDR3 protein: CASSSLAGGLYEQYF. The CDR3 DNA reads TGTGCCAGCAGCTCGTTAGCGGGGGGCCTATACGAGCAGTACTTC. Full variable domain (outside the CDR3, taken from reference TRBV7-3 and TRBJ2-7): GAGVSQTPSNKVTEKGKYVELRCDPISGHTALYWYRQSLGQGPEFLIYFQGTGAADDSGLPNDRFFAVRPEGSVSTLKIQRTERGDSAVYLCASSSLAGGLYEQYFGPGTRLTVT.

This chain links TRBV14 with TRBJ2-3; D gene ambiguous. V lost 3 bases and J 8 bases, leaving 9 bases between the germline ends. The germline V gene encodes CDR1 SGHDN and CDR2 FVKESK. This CDR3 is 12 amino acids long. The CDR3 DNA reads TGTGCCAGCAGCCATGGCCTTCTTACGCAGTATTTT. Translating gives CASSHGLLTQYF.

The V call is TRBV5-6, the J call TRBJ2-7; 11 bases match TRBD1. This CDR3 spans 15 amino acids. Germline CDR1 reads SGHDT; CDR2 reads YYEEEE. With V trimmed by 2 bases and J by 2 bases, 3 bases remained unmatched. The CDR3 sequence is CASSFGQGATYEQYF. CDR3 DNA: TGTGCCAGCAGCTTTGGACAGGGGGCCACCTACGAGCAGTACTTC.

This rearrangement joins TRBV7-2 to TRBJ2-7; 7 nucleotides agree with TRBD2. Per the germline V gene, CDR1 is SGHTA and CDR2 is FQGNSA. The junction had 10 bases not matched to a gene; V was cut back by 0 bases and J by 5 bases. CDR3 size: 16 residues. The CDR3 DNA is TGTGCCAGCAGCTTAGCGCCTTGGCGGGAGAAACACGAGCAGTACTTC. It codes for CASSLAPWREKHEQYF.

The rearrangement links TRBV10-2 to TRBJ2-1; 10 bases fit TRBD1. The CDR3 runs 15 residues. Germline V gene data show CDR1 as WSHSY and CDR2 as SAAADI. With V trimmed by 5 bases and J by 6 bases, 7 bases remained unmatched. The CDR3 is CASSKGQGNSNEQFF. The CDR3 DNA sequence: TGCGCCAGCAGTAAGGGACAGGGGAATAGCAATGAGCAGTTCTTC.

This clone was observed a few times. This rearrangement joins TRBV19 to TRBJ2-3; perhaps TRBD1 as D (5 bases). Germline loops: CDR1 LNHDA, CDR2 SQIVND (reference sequence). V was cut by 5 bases and J by 6 bases, with 6 bases left in between. This CDR3 has 11 amino acids. CDR3 sequence (DNA): TGTGCCAGTAGTGCAGGGGATACGCAGTATTTT. This gives the protein CASSAGDTQYF. The full variable domain, in which reference TRBV19 and TRBJ2-3 provide the parts outside the CDR3, is DGGITQSPKYLFRKEGQNVTLSCEQNLNHDAMYWYRQDPGQGLRLIYYSQIVNDFQKGDIAEGYSVSREKKESFPLTVTSAQKNPTAFYLCASSAGDTQYFGPGTRLTVL.

The rearrangement links TRBV19 to TRBJ1-1; D perhaps matches TRBD1 (5 bases). The V gene lost 6 bases and the J gene lost 3 bases, with 14 bases spanning the gap. The germline CDR1 and CDR2 sequences are LNHDA and SQIVND (reference sequence). The CDR3 length is 14 residues. CDR3 residues: CASRPVGGDTEAFF. CDR3 DNA sequence: TGTGCCAGTAGGCCAGTCGGGGGGGACACTGAAGCTTTCTTT.

CDR3 loop: CASSQAGVAQYF. DNA of the CDR3: TGCGCCAGCAGCCAAGCCGGGGTAGCGCAGTATTTT. V is TRBV4-1 and J is TRBJ2-3; tentatively, D is TRBD2 (5 bases). There are 12 residues in the CDR3. V was cut by 1 base and J by 10 bases, with 9 bases left in between. The germline V gene has CDR1 MGHRA and CDR2 YSYEKL.

The V and J genes are TRBV28 and TRBJ1-5, with TRBD1 as a possible D gene (6 bases). The CDR3 spans 15 residues. The V gene lost 5 bases and the J gene lost 2 bases, with 13 bases spanning the gap. Germline V lookup: CDR1 MDHEN, CDR2 SYDVKM. The CDR3 region has the DNA TGTGCCAGCAGTACCCCGACAGGAGGCAATCAGCCCCAGCATTTT. Its translation is CASSTPTGGNQPQHF. Using reference TRBV28 and TRBJ1-5 for the parts outside the CDR3, the full variable domain is DVKVTQSSRYLVKRTGEKVFLECVQDMDHENMFWYRQDPGLGLRLIYFSYDVKMKEKGDIPEGYSVSREKKERFSLILESASTNQTSMYLCASSTPTGGNQPQHFGDGTRLSIL.

The rearrangement links TRBV27 to TRBJ2-7, with D possibly being TRBD1 (6 bases). Germline loops: CDR1 MNHEY, CDR2 SMNVEV (reference sequence). This CDR3 spans 12 amino acids. Trimming left V 5 bases short and J 5 bases short, with 10 bases between. The CDR3 sequence: CASSATGNEQYF. CDR3 sequence (DNA): TGTGCCAGCAGTGCTACAGGGAACGAGCAGTACTTC.

This clone has more than one count but fewer than ten. The J gene is TRBJ2-7, the V gene TRBV5-4, with D possibly TRBD1 on 6 matching bases. Between the trimmed V and J ends, which lost 4 bases and 0 bases, there was a span of 17 bases. The CDR3 extends over 16 amino acids. The germline V gene encodes CDR1 SGHNT and CDR2 YYREEE (reference sequence). The CDR3 DNA reads as TGTGCCAGCAGCGGATCCACCGGGACACCCTCCTACGAGCAGTACTTC. Its protein product is CASSGSTGTPSYEQYF.

This chain joins TRBV5-4 and TRBJ2-3; TRBD1 might be the D (6 bases). The CDR3 is 14 amino acids. The V end was cut by 4 bases, the J end by 0 bases, with 9 bases between. Germline V gene data show CDR1 as SGHNT and CDR2 as YYREEE (reference sequence). This CDR3 is CASSRTESTDTQYF. CDR3 sequence (DNA): TGTGCCAGCAGCCGGACAGAGAGCACAGATACGCAGTATTTT.

The chain is built from TRBV7-8 and TRBJ2-7, with D possibly matching TRBD2 (6 bases). The germline gives CDR1 SGHVS, CDR2 FQNEAQ. The length of the CDR3 is 20 residues. The germline V and J ends were trimmed by 0 bases and 5 bases, with 29 bases remaining between them. The CDR3: CASSLAKKGLTSSFRDEQYF. The CDR3 DNA sequence: TGTGCCAGCAGCTTAGCCAAGAAGGGACTGACGTCTTCTTTTCGGGACGAGCAGTACTTC.

The V call is TRBV5-4, the J call TRBJ1-2, with TRBD1 identical over 8 bases. After removal of 2 bases from V and 8 bases from J, the junction contained 5 bases not matched to a gene. The CDR3 is made up of 13 amino acids. CDR1 and CDR2 from the germline V gene are SGHNT and YYREEE (reference sequence). The CDR3 DNA reads TGTGCCAGCAGCTTTCAGGGGGCAGGGGGCTACACCTTC. Encoded protein: CASSFQGAGGYTF. The variable domain in full, completed from reference TRBV5-4 and TRBJ1-2, reads ETGVTQSPTHLIKTRGQQVTLRCSSQSGHNTVSWYQQALGQGPQFIFQYYREEENGRGNFPPRFSGLQFPNYSSELNVNALELDDSALYLCASSFQGAGGYTFGSGTRLTVV.

This clone was seen once. The chain is built from TRBV2 and TRBJ2-2, with D maybe TRBD2 (5 bases). CDR3 length: 16 amino acids. Trimming took 1 base from V and 0 from J, leaving 9 bases between them. CDR1 and CDR2 (germline): SNHLY, FYNNEI. CDR3 sequence reads: CASSEVRTSNTGELFF. The CDR3 DNA sequence: TGTGCCAGCAGTGAAGTGAGGACTTCGAACACCGGGGAGCTGTTTTTT.

This chain joins TRBV5-1 and TRBJ2-7, with D possibly TRBD2 on 5 matching bases. Trimming removed 5 bases from V and 5 bases from J, with 20 bases in between. The CDR3 spans 15 residues. Germline CDR1 and CDR2: SGHRS and YFSETQ. Here the CDR3 reads CASRRGTGAGDEQYF. In DNA, the CDR3 is TGCGCCAGCAGGCGAGGAACCGGAGCCGGGGACGAGCAGTACTTC.

The rearrangement uses TRBV5-1 and TRBJ1-2; weak D call: TRBD1 (5 bases). Germline V gives CDR1 SGHRS, CDR2 YFSETQ. Trimming stripped 4 bases from V and 9 bases from J, with 16 bases between. This CDR3 is built from 13 residues. The CDR3: CASSHGQGWSYTF. Written as DNA, the CDR3 is TGCGCCAGCAGCCACGGACAAGGATGGAGCTACACCTTC.

The chain combines TRBV5-1 with TRBJ2-7; maybe TRBD1 (5 bases). Looked up from germline, CDR1 is SGHRS and CDR2 is YFSETQ. The CDR3 consists of 13 residues. V was trimmed by 4 bases and J by 5 bases, leaving 13 bases between them. The CDR3 region has the DNA TGCGCCAGCAGCCCGTGGGGCCCGGACGAGCAGTACTTC. As protein: CASSPWGPDEQYF.

V and J are TRBV7-2 and TRBJ2-2; 9 positions match TRBD2. With 5 bases clipped from V and 3 bases from J, the junction kept 4 bases outside the gene matches. Per the germline V gene, CDR1 is SGHTA and CDR2 is FQGNSA. The CDR3 is made up of 15 amino acids. In nucleotides, the CDR3 is TGTGCCAGCAGCCAAAGCGGGAGGTACACCGGGGAGCTGTTTTTT. Its protein is CASSQSGRYTGELFF.